One sample yielded the 26 T cell receptor beta chains listed below, sequenced in a study of blood T cell repertoires in COVID-19. Using immunoSEQ multiplex PCR, the repertoire was profiled, and TCRdb retains in-frame clones only, with some absent. Of about 180,000 clones listed, approximately 90% are singletons. Sequencing was carried out using peripheral blood. The receptors were gathered from a woman younger than 45 with active or convalescent COVID-19.

The CDR3 here is CASSQQYSGNTIYF. In DNA form, the CDR3 reads TGTGCCAGCAGCCAACAGTACTCTGGAAACACCATATATTTT. This rearrangement joins TRBV16 to TRBJ1-3; D ambiguous. Per germline, CDR1 KGHSY and CDR2 FQNENV. V lost 2 bases to trimming and J lost 0 bases, with 5 bases between them. This CDR3 comprises 14 residues.

The chain links TRBV11-1 to TRBJ1-2; 7 bases agree with TRBD1. There are 15 residues in the CDR3. Trimming at V came to 5 bases and at J to 4 bases, leaving 10 bases not matched to a gene. The V gene's germline CDR1 is SGHAT and CDR2 FQDESV (reference sequence). The CDR3 loop reads CASSPDRAGFYGYTF. In nucleotides, the CDR3 is TGTGCCAGCAGCCCCGACAGGGCGGGTTTCTATGGCTACACCTTC.

This chain joins TRBV7-9 and TRBJ1-4, with 7 bases matching TRBD1. CDR3 length: 14 amino acids. V trimming: 5 bases; J trimming: 5 bases; junction bases outside the gene matches: 5. Per the germline V gene, CDR1 is SEHNR and CDR2 is FQNEAQ (reference sequence). CDR3 amino acids: CASSVQGKNEKLFF. The DNA of the CDR3 is TGTGCCAGCAGCGTACAGGGGAAAAATGAAAAACTGTTTTTT.

V and J are TRBV19 and TRBJ1-2; D not resolved. The V end lost 4 bases, the J end lost 8 bases, and 20 bases lay between the germline ends. CDR3 length: 15 amino acids. The germline gives CDR1 LNHDA, CDR2 SQIVND (reference sequence). CDR3 bases: TGTGCCAGTAGTAGTCAGGTCGACGGGGAGGCGGGCTACACCTTC. This translates into CASSSQVDGEAGYTF.

This clone was picked up one time. The chain links TRBV6-5 to TRBJ1-5; D is perhaps TRBD1 (5 bases). The CDR3 sequence is 15 residues long. The germline V gene encodes CDR1 MNHEY and CDR2 SVGAGI. The V end lost 10 bases, the J end lost 1 base, and 17 bases lay between the germline ends. In DNA form, the CDR3 reads TGTGCCACTCACGGGGGGGGTCCAAGCAATCAGCCCCAGCATTTT. Its protein is CATHGGGPSNQPQHF.

V is TRBV7-9 and J is TRBJ1-5; D is ambiguous. In germline, CDR1 is SEHNR, CDR2 FQNEAQ (reference sequence). V lost 3 bases to trimming and J lost 5 bases, with 5 bases between them. This CDR3 has 12 amino acids. In nucleotides, the CDR3 is TGTGCCAGCAGCTTCCAGGATCAGCCCCAGCATTTT. It codes for CASSFQDQPQHF.

This rearrangement joins TRBV27 to TRBJ1-6, with D possibly being TRBD1 (5 bases). V was trimmed by 2 bases and J by 10 bases, leaving 15 bases between them. Looked up from germline, CDR1 is MNHEY and CDR2 is SMNVEV (reference sequence). The CDR3 runs to 15 residues. The CDR3 DNA sequence: TGTGCCAGCAGTTTAGCTGCCAGGGTTGGATCACCCCTCCACTTT. It translates to CASSLAARVGSPLHF.

The chain is built from TRBV6-5 and TRBJ1-5, with TRBD1 as a possible D gene (6 bases). The length of the CDR3 is 12 residues. CDR1 is MNHEY and CDR2 is SVGAGI in the germline V gene. V lost 9 bases to trimming and J lost 2 bases, with 8 bases between them. The CDR3 sequence is CASRQGNQPQHF. DNA of the CDR3: TGTGCCAGTAGACAGGGCAATCAGCCCCAGCATTTT.

V usage is TRBV30 and J usage is TRBJ2-7; D is unclear. The V end lost 0 bases, the J end lost 0 bases, and 9 bases lay between the germline ends. This CDR3 spans 14 amino acids. The germline V gene encodes CDR1 GTSNPN and CDR2 SVGIG (reference sequence). CDR3 sequence reads: CAWSVPGASYEQYF. For the CDR3, the DNA is TGTGCCTGGAGTGTACCGGGTGCCTCCTACGAGCAGTACTTC.

This chain connects TRBV7-9 to TRBJ2-7; 9 nucleotides agree with TRBD1. CDR1 is SEHNR, CDR2 FQNEAQ, per germline (reference sequence). The CDR3 length is 13 residues. V lost 8 bases to trimming and J lost 5 bases; unmatched junction nucleotides: 7. This CDR3 reads CASLQGAVDEQYF. The CDR3 DNA reads TGTGCCAGCTTACAGGGGGCGGTGGACGAGCAGTACTTC.

The chain has TRBV28 and TRBJ2-7; 12 bases agree with TRBD2. The CDR3 totals 19 residues. The junction had 16 bases not matched to a gene; V was cut back by 6 bases and J by 1 base. The germline CDR1 and CDR2 sequences are MDHEN and SYDVKM. DNA for the CDR3: TGTGCCAGCAGGTTACTACCGACTAGCGGGAGAGGTTGGTCCTACGAGCAGTACTTC. Its protein is CASRLLPTSGRGWSYEQYF.

This clone was counted many times. The rearrangement joins TRBV9 to TRBJ1-5; D is undetermined. Germline-derived CDR1 and CDR2 are SGDLS and YYNGEE. The CDR3 sequence is 13 residues long. Trimming cost V 0 bases and J 7 bases, with 8 bases left between them. The CDR3 coding sequence is TGTGCCAGCAGCGTAGGAACAATCCAGCCCCAGCATTTT. Its translation: CASSVGTIQPQHF. The variable domain in full, completed from reference TRBV9 and TRBJ1-5, reads DSGVTQTPKHLITATGQRVTLRCSPRSGDLSVYWYQQSLDQGLQFLIQYYNGEERAKGNILERFSAQQFPDLHSELNLSSLELGDSALYFCASSVGTIQPQHFGDGTRLSIL.

The J gene is TRBJ1-2, the V gene TRBV4-1; D is ambiguous. The germline V gene has CDR1 MGHRA and CDR2 YSYEKL. The ends were cut back, 2 bases at V and 1 base at J, with 11 bases in the middle. The CDR3 totals 15 residues. The CDR3 DNA reads as TGCGCCAGCAGCCAAAACTCTGAGGGTAACTATGGCTACACCTTC. It is translated as CASSQNSEGNYGYTF.

This clone appeared a few times. The chain is built from TRBV11-2 and TRBJ2-7; maybe TRBD1 (7 bases). V was clipped by 3 bases and J by 2 bases, with 11 bases between them. There are 14 residues in the CDR3. CDR1 is SGHAT and CDR2 is FQNNGV in the germline V gene. CDR3 region: CASSFSRGAYEQYF. CDR3 coding DNA: TGTGCCAGCAGCTTTAGCAGGGGGGCCTACGAGCAGTACTTC.

This CDR3 is CASSGGTSGRKFYEQYF. CDR3 coding DNA: TGTGCCAGCAGTGGGGGGACTAGCGGGAGGAAGTTCTACGAGCAGTACTTC. The chain links TRBV2 to TRBJ2-7; 15 bases are shared with TRBD2. The trim removed 4 bases at V and 3 bases at J, leaving 7 bases unmatched. This CDR3 is built from 17 residues. CDR1 and CDR2 from the germline V gene are SNHLY and FYNNEI.

The genes are TRBV2 and TRBJ1-1; unclear D gene. CDR1 SNHLY and CDR2 FYNNEI come from the germline V gene. Trimming removed 7 bases at V and 4 bases at J, with 19 bases between. The CDR3 runs 15 residues. This CDR3 is CASNTLRGSITEAFF. CDR3 in DNA: TGTGCCAGCAACACTCTTAGAGGGAGTATCACTGAAGCTTTCTTT.

The chain uses TRBV6-6 and TRBJ2-7, with TRBD2 matching over 8 bases. This CDR3 is 15 amino acids long. In germline, CDR1 is MNHNY, CDR2 SVGAGI (reference sequence). Trimming took 4 bases from V and 2 from J; bases not matched to a gene: 7. DNA of the CDR3: TGTGCCAGCAGTTTTACAGGCGGGGGGACCTACGAGCAGTACTTC. This gives the protein CASSFTGGGTYEQYF.

The chain carries TRBV11-1 and TRBJ2-5, with D maybe TRBD2 (5 bases). Looked up from germline, CDR1 is SGHAT and CDR2 is FQDESV (reference sequence). The CDR3 extends over 14 amino acids. The V and J ends lost 5 bases and 3 bases respectively, with 13 bases between them. Here the CDR3 reads CASSPQAGEETQYF. The CDR3 DNA reads as TGTGCCAGCAGCCCCCAGGCCGGGGAAGAGACCCAGTACTTC. Complete variable domain (other parts from reference TRBV11-1 and TRBJ2-5): EAEVAQSPRYKITEKSQAVAFWCDPISGHATLYWYRQILGQGPELLVQFQDESVVDDSQLPKDRFSAERLKGVDSTLKIQPAELGDSAMYLCASSPQAGEETQYFGPGTRLLVL.

The chain employs TRBV19 and TRBJ1-1; 9 positions agree with TRBD1. Germline V CDR1 and CDR2: LNHDA, SQIVND (reference sequence). The V and J ends lost 6 bases and 3 bases, in that order; junction bases with no gene match: 11. CDR3 size: 16 residues. The CDR3 DNA reads as TGTGCCAGTAGGAGGGAAGGGACAGGGTGGGACACTGAAGCTTTCTTT. Its protein product is CASRREGTGWDTEAFF.

As for this clone: At one end, the junction sequence differs from germline, possibly due to a read error. The chain couples TRBV30 to TRBJ1-1; D remains unclear. The V gene's germline CDR1 is GTSNPN and CDR2 SVGIG (reference sequence). The CDR3 extends over 13 amino acids. This CDR3 reads CAWGVLLNTEAFF. CDR3 in DNA: TGTGCCTGGGGTGTTTTACTTAACACTGAAGCTTTCTTT.

The chain combines TRBV7-2 with TRBJ2-5; D perhaps matches TRBD1 (6 bases). Deletions cut 3 bases from V and 0 bases from J, with 8 bases between. The CDR3 is 14 residues long. The germline V gene encodes CDR1 SGHTA and CDR2 FQGNSA. The CDR3 DNA reads TGTGCCAGCAGCTTGGACAGTCACCAAGAGACCCAGTACTTC. Translation: CASSLDSHQETQYF.

The chain has TRBV9 and TRBJ2-3, with TRBD1 matching over 10 bases. The junction had 7 bases not matched to a gene; V was cut back by 3 bases and J by 0 bases. Germline CDR1 is SGDLS and CDR2 is YYNGEE. The CDR3 sequence is 17 residues long. CDR3 sequence: CASSGHSDRGSTDTQYF. The CDR3 DNA follows: TGTGCCAGCAGCGGGCACTCGGACAGGGGGAGCACAGATACGCAGTATTTT.

The chain recombines TRBV7-9 with TRBJ2-1, with D possibly matching TRBD2 (7 bases). The germline CDR1 and CDR2 sequences are SEHNR and FQNEAQ (reference sequence). V shed 10 bases and J shed 3 bases, with 19 bases lying between them. The CDR3 runs 15 residues. The CDR3 sequence: CATLKSGTRYNEQFF. As DNA, the CDR3 is TGTGCCACCCTCAAAAGCGGGACACGCTACAATGAGCAGTTCTTC.

The gene calls are TRBV3-1 (or the pseudogene TRBV3-2) and TRBJ1-2, with a weak D call TRBD1 (5 bases). This CDR3 is 15 amino acids long. V lost 0 bases, J lost 7 bases, and 15 bases lay in between. Germline CDR1 is LGHDT and CDR2 is YNNKEL (reference sequence). The CDR3: CASSQEPLRGIGYTF. The CDR3 DNA follows: TGTGCCAGCAGCCAAGAACCCCTCCGGGGGATTGGCTACACCTTC.

The chain links TRBV28 to TRBJ2-5; 8 nucleotides match TRBD2. The V gene's germline CDR1 is MDHEN and CDR2 SYDVKM. The CDR3 loop spans 14 amino acids. J was trimmed by 1 base and V by 3 bases; bases with no gene match: 1. The CDR3 DNA reads TGTGCCAGCAGTTTCACTAGCGGCCAAGAGACCCAGTACTTC. Translated, it gives CASSFTSGQETQYF.

The chain joins TRBV3-1 (or the pseudogene TRBV3-2) to TRBJ2-1; TRBD2 aligns across 10 bases. The germline V gene has CDR1 LGHDT and CDR2 YNNKEL (reference sequence). The CDR3 is 15 residues long. J was trimmed by 4 bases and V by 5 bases; bases with no gene match: 5. The CDR3 bases are TGTGCCAGCAGCGACGGACTAGCGGAATACAATGAGCAGTTCTTC. It translates to CASSDGLAEYNEQFF.